Described below is a single T cell receptor beta chain sequence and its context. This record comes from a study of neoadjuvant anti-PD-1 for oral cavity cancer. Time point denoted: after neoadjuvant nivolumab, at surgical resection. This CDR3 has 14 residues. Trimming took off 5 bases at V and 2 bases at J, with 13 bases between the two ends. Germline assignment: CDR1 SGHAT and CDR2 FQNNGV. Clones were read by immunoSEQ multiplex PCR, and TCRdb kept only the in-frame ones, dropping some. Of about 15,000 clones in the sample, roughly two fifths were seen once. The receptor was isolated from a person between 40 and 85 years old with oral cavity squamous cell carcinoma. Material: tumor tissue, obtained after nivolumab (anti-PD-1) treatment. The chain employs TRBV11-2 and TRBJ2-7; D not certain. The CDR3 loop is CASSPTLGTYEQYF. CDR3 sequence (DNA): TGTGCCAGCAGCCCCACCTTGGGGACCTACGAGCAGTACTTC.